Presented here are 12 T cell receptor beta chains from one specimen sequenced in a study of T-cell memory formation after mild COVID-19. From the 5' RACE reads, TCRdb called clonotypes with MiXCR, one entry per CDR3 protein. The table shows 100,000 to 120,000 distinct CDR3 sequences, with 22% occurring only once. What was sequenced was PBMCs or a T cell subset sorted from them (not recorded which). These receptors were collected from a man between 18 and 35 years old who had mild COVID-19 (a few samples of this study predate the infection). Cell type and time point are not known.

The chain joins TRBV7-2 to TRBJ2-3, with 7 bases identical to TRBD1. The CDR3 sequence is 12 residues long. Germline-derived CDR1 and CDR2 are SGHTA and FQGNSA. The V gene end was trimmed by 7 bases and the J gene end by 6 bases; junction bases not matched to a gene: 4. CDR3 protein: CASTDRVDTQYF. The DNA for the CDR3 is TGTGCCAGCACCGACAGGGTTGATACGCAGTATTTT.

The chain combines TRBV20-1 with TRBJ1-5, with 7 bases aligning to TRBD1. Looked up from germline, CDR1 is DFQATT and CDR2 is SNEGSKA (reference sequence). This CDR3 contains 15 residues. V gave up 1 base and J gave up 3 bases; unmatched junction bases: 6. CDR3 nucleotides: TGCAGTGCTAGAGGCCAGGGGGACTCCAATCAGCCCCAGCATTTT. This encodes CSARGQGDSNQPQHF.

The CDR3, as DNA: TGTGCCAGCAGCTTAGGTGGCGGGGGGGCCTACAATGAGCAGTTCTTC. This gives the protein CASSLGGGGAYNEQFF. The V gene is TRBV7-8, the J gene TRBJ2-1; 9 bases align to TRBD2. The J segment lost 2 bases and the V segment lost 1 base, leaving 3 bases of the junction unmatched. The CDR3 covers 16 residues. Per germline, CDR1 SGHVS and CDR2 FQNEAQ. The entire variable domain, with the rest obtained from reference TRBV7-8 and TRBJ2-1, is as follows: GAGVSQSPRYKVAKRGQDVALRCDPISGHVSLFWYQQALGQGPEFLTYFQNEAQLDKSGLPSDRFFAERPEGSVSTLKIQRTQQEDSAVYLCASSLGGGGAYNEQFFGPGTRLTVL.

This clonotype was observed at least ten times. This chain connects TRBV6-4 to TRBJ2-1, with 13 bases lining up with TRBD2. Trimming removed 3 bases from V and 8 bases from J; junction bases left unmatched: 4. Germline-derived CDR1 and CDR2 are MRHNA and SNTAGT. This CDR3 region has 15 residues. The CDR3 DNA follows: TGTGCCAGCAGTGAGACTAGCGGGGGGTACGATGAGCAGTTCTTC. It encodes CASSETSGGYDEQFF.

The V and J genes are TRBV6-2 or TRBV6-3 and TRBJ2-3, with 9 bases lining up with TRBD1. CDR3 length: 15 amino acids. J gave up 6 bases and V 8 bases, and 12 bases lay outside the gene matches. Germline-derived CDR1 and CDR2 are MNHEY and SVGEGT. The CDR3 DNA sequence: TGTGCCAGCGAGAGGGACAGGGTTATGTCGGATACGCAGTATTTT. Amino acid sequence: CASERDRVMSDTQYF.

This clonotype occurred a few times. The chain joins TRBV11-1 to TRBJ1-1; D is unclear. V lost 1 base and J lost 4, with 7 bases in between. CDR1 and CDR2 from the germline V gene are SGHAT and FQDESV (reference sequence). This CDR3 has 13 amino acids. The CDR3 DNA is TGTGCCAGCAGCTTAGAGGGTAGCACTGAAGCTTTCTTT. This codes for CASSLEGSTEAFF.

In its sample, this clonotype was seen a few times. The V gene is TRBV6-2 or TRBV6-3, the J gene TRBJ1-5, with 11 bases lining up with TRBD1. CDR3 size: 14 residues. Trimming cost V 6 bases and J 7 bases; bases outside gene matches: 5. The germline V gene has CDR1 MNHEY and CDR2 SVGEGT. CDR3 nucleotides: TGTGCCAGCAGGTACGGGACAGGGGGGCAGCCCCAGCATTTT. It is translated as CASRYGTGGQPQHF.

This clonotype was counted between two and nine times. The rearrangement links TRBV6-6 to TRBJ2-7; unclear D gene. Between the trimmed V and J ends, which lost 7 bases and 2 bases, there was a span of 12 bases. Germline lookup yields CDR1 MNHNY and CDR2 SVGAGI (reference sequence). The CDR3 runs 13 residues. CDR3 nucleotides: TGTGCCAGCACCCTGGCTACCGCCTACGAGCAGTACTTC. Protein: CASTLATAYEQYF.

This chain joins TRBV4-1 and TRBJ2-1; D is perhaps TRBD1 or TRBD2 (5 bases each). Germline V gene lookup returns CDR1 MGHRA and CDR2 YSYEKL. This CDR3 is built from 14 residues. Between the trimmed V and J ends, which lost 1 base and 9 bases, there was a span of 13 bases. The CDR3 bases are TGCGCCAGCAGCCAAGTGGAAGGGACGGGTGAGCAGTTCTTC. Its translation: CASSQVEGTGEQFF.

V and J are TRBV6-2 or TRBV6-3 and TRBJ2-5; TRBD1 is a possible D gene (6 bases). Per the germline V gene, CDR1 is MNHEY and CDR2 is SVGEGT. Trimming pared 8 bases from V and 5 bases from J, leaving 15 bases between. This CDR3 spans 13 amino acids. The CDR3 loop reads CASDTGTLETQYF. DNA of the CDR3: TGTGCCAGCGATACCGGGACACTGGAGACCCAGTACTTC.

This clonotype occurred a few times. The chain employs TRBV2 and TRBJ2-1, with 8 positions matching TRBD1. CDR3 length equals 13 residues. Germline V lookup: CDR1 SNHLY, CDR2 FYNNEI. CDR3 bases: TGTGCGGGCCGTGCCTGGGGACAGGATGAGCAGTTCTTC. It codes for CAGRAWGQDEQFF.

The chain joins TRBV5-4 to TRBJ2-7, with D possibly TRBD1 on 6 matching bases. This CDR3 contains 13 residues. Trimming took 3 bases from V and 5 from J, leaving 12 bases between them. The germline CDR1 and CDR2 sequences are SGHNT and YYREEE (reference sequence). CDR3 DNA sequence: TGTGCCAGCAGCTCAGGGGTGGAGAACGAGCAGTACGTC. Residues: CASSSGVENEQYV.